Below, 14 T cell receptor beta chains from the same sample are listed, as sequenced in a study of CD8+ T cells in alopecia areata. Reverse transcription of extracted RNA yielded cDNA, which provided the sequencing template. Sequenced by immunoSEQ multiplex PCR; TCRdb stores in-frame clones only, minus some. The sample lists about 120,000 clones; 50% to 75% were seen once. Indicated treatment: oral pan-JAK inhibitor, 5-10 mg twice daily. Sequences were derived from CD8+ T cells sorted from blood, sampled at week 4, from a patient treated with tofacitinib. The receptor set was obtained from a human donor with alopecia areata.

The rearrangement uses TRBV19 and TRBJ1-1; no firm D call. Germline V CDR1 and CDR2: LNHDA, SQIVND (reference sequence). CDR3 length: 11 residues. Trimming shortened V by 4 bases and J by 7 bases, and 7 bases separated the two germline ends. The DNA of the CDR3 is TGTGCCAGTAGTACAGTCAGTGAAGCTTTCTTT. Its translation: CASSTVSEAFF.

The rearrangement joins TRBV7-9 to TRBJ1-2; the match to TRBD1 covers 7 bases. Trimming at V came to 4 bases and at J to 0 bases, leaving 11 bases not matched to a gene. CDR1 and CDR2 from the germline V gene are SEHNR and FQNEAQ (reference sequence). This CDR3 comprises 17 residues. The CDR3 bases are TGTGCCAGCAGCTCACCCACGGGACAGACAGCTAACTATGGCTACACCTTC. Amino acids: CASSSPTGQTANYGYTF.

The rearrangement uses TRBV5-6 and TRBJ2-1; no clear D gene. Trimming pared 1 base from V and 6 bases from J, leaving 5 bases between. CDR3 length: 12 residues. Per the germline V gene, CDR1 is SGHDT and CDR2 is YYEEEE. Here the CDR3 DNA reads TGTGCCAGCAGCTTGTTAGCCAATGAGCAGTTCTTC. Translated, it gives CASSLLANEQFF.

V and J are TRBV7-8 and TRBJ2-1; 10 bases are a match to TRBD2. The CDR3 has 14 residues. With 8 bases clipped from V and 1 base from J, the junction kept 2 bases outside the gene matches. Germline V lookup: CDR1 SGHVS, CDR2 FQNEAQ. The CDR3 region is CASVAGGSYNEQFF. CDR3 sequence (DNA): TGTGCCAGCGTAGCGGGGGGTTCCTACAATGAGCAGTTCTTC.

The chain has TRBV30 and TRBJ2-7, with TRBD1 as a possible D gene (5 bases). The germline gives CDR1 GTSNPN, CDR2 SVGIG (reference sequence). The ends were cut back, 5 bases at V and 7 bases at J, with 12 bases in the middle. The CDR3 sequence is 11 residues long. CDR3 loop: CAWAQGLEQYF. The CDR3 coding sequence is TGTGCCTGGGCGCAGGGATTGGAGCAGTACTTC.

The chain uses TRBV29-1 and TRBJ2-7; 8 bases fit TRBD1. This CDR3 has 16 residues. Looked up from germline, CDR1 is SQVTM and CDR2 is ANQGSEA. Trimming cost V 0 bases and J 9 bases; bases outside gene matches: 16. The CDR3, as DNA: TGCAGCGTTGAAGATCCCCTCGACAGGGGAGGCCTGGGGCAGTACTTC. This codes for CSVEDPLDRGGLGQYF.

V gene TRBV29-1 combines with J gene TRBJ2-1, with D unclear. This CDR3 has 11 residues. V was cut by 4 bases and J by 8 bases, with 9 bases left in between. CDR1 and CDR2 (germline): SQVTM, ANQGSEA. The CDR3 loop is CSVVNWDEQFF. In DNA, the CDR3 is TGCAGCGTTGTGAATTGGGATGAGCAGTTCTTC.

This chain links TRBV30 with TRBJ2-5; 8 bases fit TRBD2. The V gene end was trimmed by 2 bases and the J gene end by 1 base; junction bases not matched to a gene: 6. CDR3 length: 15 amino acids. CDR1 is GTSNPN and CDR2 is SVGIG in the germline V gene (reference sequence). The CDR3 coding sequence is TGTGCCTGGAGTAGAATAGCGGGGATCCAAGAGACCCAGTACTTC. Protein product: CAWSRIAGIQETQYF.

As for this clone: This specimen includes other DNA sequences encoding the same CDR3. This chain connects TRBV27 to TRBJ1-6; tentatively, D is TRBD1 (5 bases). The germline V gene has CDR1 MNHEY and CDR2 SMNVEV (reference sequence). V was clipped by 4 bases and J by 10 bases, with 8 bases between them. The CDR3 covers 12 residues. The CDR3 DNA is TGTGCCAGCAGTTGGGGCGGATCACCCCTCCACTTT. Translated: CASSWGGSPLHF.

V and J are TRBV7-9 and TRBJ1-5, with a weak D call TRBD1 (6 bases). In germline, CDR1 is SEHNR, CDR2 FQNEAQ (reference sequence). Trimming left V 3 bases short and J 6 bases short, with 12 bases between. This CDR3 region has 14 residues. CDR3 region: CASSLTGGTQPQHF. The CDR3 DNA is TGTGCCAGCAGCTTGACAGGTGGGACTCAGCCCCAGCATTTT.

The chain is built from TRBV30 and TRBJ1-2; TRBD1 matches 8 bases. This CDR3 has 14 residues. Germline V lookup: CDR1 GTSNPN, CDR2 SVGIG (reference sequence). J lost 2 bases, V lost 1 base, and 3 bases had no gene match. The CDR3 sequence is CAWSGTGGNYGYTF. For the CDR3, the DNA is TGTGCCTGGAGTGGAACAGGGGGAAACTATGGCTACACCTTC.

The chain employs TRBV7-9 and TRBJ1-1; no firm D call. CDR3 size: 12 residues. CDR1 and CDR2 from the germline V gene are SEHNR and FQNEAQ (reference sequence). V shed 2 bases and J shed 5 bases, with 6 bases lying between them. CDR3 amino acids: CASSLWGTEAFF. CDR3 nucleotide sequence: TGTGCCAGCAGCTTATGGGGTACTGAAGCTTTCTTT.

This clone was observed a handful of times. The chain is built from TRBV10-3 and TRBJ2-7, with TRBD1 as a possible D gene (6 bases). Germline assignment: CDR1 ENHRY and CDR2 SYGVKD. The ends were cut back, 3 bases at V and 2 bases at J, with 11 bases in the middle. This CDR3 comprises 14 residues. For the CDR3, the DNA is TGTGCCATCAGTGACGGCAGGGGTCCCTACGAGCAGTACTTC. This gives the protein CAISDGRGPYEQYF.

This clone was seen only a few times. This sequence joins TRBV25-1 and TRBJ1-3; no firm D call. The ends were cut back, 5 bases at V and 0 bases at J, with 11 bases in the middle. The CDR3 extends over 15 amino acids. Germline CDR1 MGHDK, CDR2 SYGVNS. Here the CDR3 reads CASSFTGFSGNTIYF. CDR3 nucleotides: TGTGCCAGCAGTTTTACTGGATTCTCTGGAAACACCATATATTTT.